The 18 T cell receptor beta chains presented below share a single source sample, sequenced in a study of T cell responses to AZD1222 COVID-19 vaccine. Method: immunoSEQ multiplex PCR; TCRdb's copy keeps in-frame clones and lacks some. The sample contains 120,000 or so clones, approximately 90% of which appear only once. The specimen was peripheral blood, collected on day 0 of AZD1222 vaccination. The receptors stem from an adult in good health.

J is TRBJ1-6 and V is TRBV5-4; maybe TRBD1 (5 bases). Trimming removed 4 bases at V and 11 bases at J, with 13 bases between. This CDR3 is built from 13 residues. From germline, CDR1 is SGHNT and CDR2 YYREEE (reference sequence). The chain's CDR3 is CASSGNGGAPLHF. CDR3 in DNA: TGTGCCAGCAGCGGCAACGGGGGAGCACCCCTCCACTTT.

The chain carries TRBV3-1 (or the pseudogene TRBV3-2) and TRBJ2-1; D gene uncertain. This CDR3 contains 14 residues. V was pared by 1 base and J by 6 bases, with 10 bases between. Per the germline V gene, CDR1 is LGHDT and CDR2 is YNNKEL (reference sequence). The CDR3 protein is CASSQGTISNEQFF. CDR3 in DNA: TGTGCCAGCAGCCAAGGTACGATCTCCAATGAGCAGTTCTTC.

This chain links TRBV10-3 with TRBJ2-7; TRBD2 is a possible D gene (5 bases). The length of the CDR3 is 16 residues. CDR1 is ENHRY and CDR2 is SYGVKD in the germline V gene. V was shortened by 0 bases and J by 0 bases, with 12 bases between the two germline ends. The CDR3 reads CAISESGKGSSYEQYF. CDR3 DNA: TGTGCCATCAGTGAGTCGGGAAAAGGGAGCTCCTACGAGCAGTACTTC.

This chain joins TRBV7-9 and TRBJ2-7, with a tentative D call TRBD1 (5 bases). The germline V gene has CDR1 SEHNR and CDR2 FQNEAQ (reference sequence). V lost 2 bases to trimming and J lost 7 bases, with 6 bases between them. The CDR3 has 11 amino acids. The chain's CDR3 is CASSLSGEQYF. CDR3 nucleotides: TGTGCCAGCAGCTTATCAGGGGAGCAGTACTTC.

The CDR3 spells CASSLAPGTAYGYTF. Written as DNA, the CDR3 is TGTGCCAGCAGCTTAGCCCCCGGGACGGCATATGGCTACACCTTC. V usage is TRBV11-3 and J usage is TRBJ1-2; maybe TRBD1 (5 bases). Germline-derived CDR1 and CDR2 are SGHNT and YENEEA. The CDR3 has 15 residues. Trimming took 1 base from V and 5 from J, leaving 14 bases between them.

The chain is built from TRBV12-3 or TRBV12-4 and TRBJ2-1; no definite D call. V lost 2 bases, J lost 15 bases, and 11 bases lay in between. The length of the CDR3 is 11 residues. The CDR3 region is CASSLSDGWFF. The DNA for the CDR3 is TGTGCCAGCAGTTTATCGGACGGGTGGTTCTTC.

This clone appeared a few times. This chain links TRBV7-3 with TRBJ2-2, with D perhaps TRBD2 (6 bases). Deletions cut 2 bases from V and 4 bases from J, with 17 bases between. The CDR3 sequence is 17 residues long. Germline loops: CDR1 SGHTA, CDR2 FQGTGA. The CDR3 protein is CASSLSPRGLSTGELFF. The CDR3 DNA is TGTGCCAGCAGCTTATCCCCAAGGGGACTGTCCACCGGGGAGCTGTTTTTT.

The rearrangement joins TRBV28 to TRBJ1-3; 7 positions agree with TRBD1. The V segment lost 7 bases and the J segment 4 bases; nucleotides outside the gene matches: 10. The CDR3 contains 15 residues. Germline CDR1 is MDHEN and CDR2 is SYDVKM. Here the CDR3 reads CASTSGGFRGNTIYF. The CDR3 DNA reads as TGTGCCAGCACCTCAGGGGGGTTTAGGGGAAACACCATATATTTT.

The chain recombines TRBV19 with TRBJ1-5; a possible D gene is TRBD1 (6 bases). With 5 bases removed from V and 7 bases from J, the gap between germline ends came to 15 bases. Germline CDR1 is LNHDA and CDR2 is SQIVND (reference sequence). The CDR3 sequence is 14 residues long. Written as DNA, the CDR3 is TGTGCCAGTAGTTACACAGGGAAGGGACAGCCCCAGCATTTT. The encoded protein is CASSYTGKGQPQHF. Full variable domain (rest looked up from reference TRBV19 and TRBJ1-5): DGGITQSPKYLFRKEGQNVTLSCEQNLNHDAMYWYRQDPGQGLRLIYYSQIVNDFQKGDIAEGYSVSREKKESFPLTVTSAQKNPTAFYLCASSYTGKGQPQHFGDGTRLSIL.

This clone appeared once. The rearrangement links TRBV27 to TRBJ1-4; TRBD1 agrees at 7 bases. The CDR3 spans 14 residues. V lost 4 bases, J lost 4 bases, and 3 bases stayed unmatched. Germline CDR1 MNHEY, CDR2 SMNVEV (reference sequence). The CDR3 loop is CASSSQGYNEKLFF. The CDR3 DNA sequence: TGTGCCAGCAGTTCACAGGGGTATAATGAAAAACTGTTTTTT.

This sequence joins TRBV5-1 and TRBJ2-7; 10 nucleotides line up with TRBD2. CDR1 and CDR2 (germline): SGHRS, YFSETQ. V was pared by 5 bases and J by 2 bases, with 4 bases of the junction left unmatched. The CDR3 covers 14 residues. CDR3 loop: CASSEAGGTYEQYF. The CDR3 coding sequence is TGCGCCAGCAGTGAAGCGGGGGGGACCTACGAGCAGTACTTC.

Regarding this clone: This sample also contains other DNA sequences that code for the same CDR3. The chain links TRBV19 to TRBJ2-7, with TRBD1 matching over 8 bases. V lost 6 bases and J lost 0; bases outside the gene matches: 4. From germline, CDR1 is LNHDA and CDR2 SQIVND (reference sequence). This CDR3 is 14 amino acids long. CDR3 bases: TGTGCCAGTAGCAACAGGGGGAGCTCCTACGAGCAGTACTTC. Amino acids: CASSNRGSSYEQYF. Full variable domain (missing parts from reference TRBV19 and TRBJ2-7): DGGITQSPKYLFRKEGQNVTLSCEQNLNHDAMYWYRQDPGQGLRLIYYSQIVNDFQKGDIAEGYSVSREKKESFPLTVTSAQKNPTAFYLCASSNRGSSYEQYFGPGTRLTVT.

V usage is TRBV5-1 and J usage is TRBJ2-5; 7 bases are shared with TRBD2. CDR3 length equals 14 residues. CDR1 and CDR2 from the germline V gene are SGHRS and YFSETQ. The J segment lost 7 bases and the V segment lost 5 bases, leaving 11 bases of the junction unmatched. The CDR3: CASRPNERGLTQYF. In DNA, the CDR3 is TGCGCCAGCAGACCCAATGAGCGGGGTTTGACCCAGTACTTC.

J is TRBJ2-3 and V is TRBV28; no firm D call. V gave up 2 bases and J gave up 1 base, with 7 bases separating them. Germline loops: CDR1 MDHEN, CDR2 SYDVKM. CDR3 length: 14 amino acids. The CDR3 region has the DNA TGTGCCAGCAGTTTAGCCAGACGCACAGATACGCAGTATTTT. Amino acid sequence: CASSLARRTDTQYF.

The V and J genes are TRBV6-4 and TRBJ1-1; the match to TRBD1 covers 7 bases. After removal of 5 bases from V and 2 bases from J, the junction contained 5 bases not matched to a gene. The germline V gene has CDR1 MRHNA and CDR2 SNTAGT. The CDR3 is 14 amino acids. CDR3 nucleotide sequence: TGTGCCAGCAGTCCCGGACAGGCTAACACTGAAGCTTTCTTT. Protein: CASSPGQANTEAFF.

The chain joins TRBV7-2 to TRBJ1-4; the D gene is possibly TRBD1 (5 bases). Germline CDR1 SGHTA, CDR2 FQGNSA. The CDR3 consists of 15 residues. The ends were cut back, 5 bases at V and 5 bases at J, with 15 bases in the middle. The CDR3: CASSPSGGGNEKLFF. For the CDR3, the DNA is TGTGCCAGCAGCCCCTCCGGGGGGGGAAATGAAAAACTGTTTTTT.

The chain recombines TRBV10-1 with TRBJ2-2; D gene ambiguous. Trimming took off 5 bases at V and 7 bases at J, with 14 bases between the two ends. This CDR3 spans 14 amino acids. Looked up from germline, CDR1 is WNHNN and CDR2 is SYGVQD (reference sequence). CDR3 protein: CASSPLGPGGELFF. Here the CDR3 DNA reads TGCGCCAGCAGTCCGCTAGGGCCTGGCGGGGAGCTGTTTTTT.

CDR3 DNA: TGTGCCACCAGTGACAACTTTCAAGGCTACACCTTC. Its protein product is CATSDNFQGYTF. The gene calls are TRBV24-1 and TRBJ1-2; D gene ambiguous. The CDR3 runs to 12 residues. Trimming cost V 4 bases and J 8 bases, with 10 bases left between them. Germline loops: CDR1 KGHDR, CDR2 SFDVKD.